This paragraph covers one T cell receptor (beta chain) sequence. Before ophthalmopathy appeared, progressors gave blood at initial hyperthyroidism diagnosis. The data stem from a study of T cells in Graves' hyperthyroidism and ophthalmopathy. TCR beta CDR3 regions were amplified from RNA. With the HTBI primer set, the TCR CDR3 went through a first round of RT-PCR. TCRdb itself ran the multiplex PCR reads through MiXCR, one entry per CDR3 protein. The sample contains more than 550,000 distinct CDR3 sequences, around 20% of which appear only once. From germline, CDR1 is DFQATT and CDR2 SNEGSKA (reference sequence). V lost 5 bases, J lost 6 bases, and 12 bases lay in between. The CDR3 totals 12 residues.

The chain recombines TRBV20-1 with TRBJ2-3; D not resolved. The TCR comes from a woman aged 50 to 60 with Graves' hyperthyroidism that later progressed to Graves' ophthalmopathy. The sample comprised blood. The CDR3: CSAQTHGDTQYF. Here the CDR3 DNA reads TGCAGTGCTCAAACACACGGGGATACGCAGTATTTT.